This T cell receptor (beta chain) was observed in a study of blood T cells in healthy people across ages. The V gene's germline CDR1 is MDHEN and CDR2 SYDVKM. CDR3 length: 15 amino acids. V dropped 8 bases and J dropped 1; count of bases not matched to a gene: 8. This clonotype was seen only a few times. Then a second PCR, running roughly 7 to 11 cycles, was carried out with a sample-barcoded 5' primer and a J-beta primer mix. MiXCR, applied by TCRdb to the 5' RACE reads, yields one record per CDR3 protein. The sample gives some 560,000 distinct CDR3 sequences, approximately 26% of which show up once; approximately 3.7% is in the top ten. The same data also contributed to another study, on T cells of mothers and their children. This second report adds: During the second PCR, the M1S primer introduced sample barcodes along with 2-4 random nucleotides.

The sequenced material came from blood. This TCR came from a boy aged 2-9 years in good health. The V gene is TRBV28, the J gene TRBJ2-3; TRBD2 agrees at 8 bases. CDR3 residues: CASSRRRGGTDTQYF. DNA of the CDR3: TGTGCCAGCTCCCGACGGCGGGGGGGCACAGATACGCAGTATTTT.